The following is a TCR beta chain sequence with its context. Its matching antigen is unknown. RNA in amounts of roughly 0.45 to 1 ug was reverse transcribed with random hexamers. The method of amplification for TCR beta CDR3 was immunoSEQ multiplex PCR, covering 54 Vbeta and 13 Jbeta. Each CDR3 protein is one row after TCRdb ran MiXCR on the immunoSEQ multiplex PCR reads. Among under 70,000 distinct CDR3 sequences listed, more than 80% were seen once. This sample is part of a study of CD8 T cells in Susac syndrome. Broader study findings: The TCR sequencing and HLA analysis in the study involved a relatively small number of individuals, as the study acknowledged.

Peripheral blood CD8+ and CD4+ T cells were profiled by TCR beta sequencing. Healthy donors served as age- and sex-matched controls. This sequence was found in a human donor in good health. Sequenced input: CD8+ T cells from PBMCs.

CDR3 nucleotides: TGTGCCAGCAGCATTGGGACAACTATAATAGACACTGAAGCTTTCTTT. Translated, it gives CASSIGTTIIDTEAFF. The chain recombines TRBV11-1 with TRBJ1-1; D perhaps matches TRBD1 (6 bases). The germline V and J ends were trimmed by 5 bases and 3 bases, with 19 bases remaining between them. CDR3 length equals 16 residues. Germline V gene sequence: CDR1 SGHAT, CDR2 FQDESV (reference sequence).